The 17 T cell receptor beta chains below all came from one sample that was sequenced in a study of post-analysis software for immune sequencing data. The antigens for these receptors are not known. Tagging with unique molecular identifiers was a feature of the TCR beta cDNA libraries. TCRdb redid the calling of the PCR reads with MiXCR, one entry per CDR3 protein. The table lists some 500,000 distinct CDR3 sequences, approximately 46% of them singletons. Broader study findings: TRBV segments more frequent in patients than in controls numbered five and included TRBV5-6, TRBV5-1 and TRBV20-1.

The sequencing sample was made of blood. These receptors originate from a girl aged 10-17 years with multiple sclerosis.

The chain uses TRBV29-1 and TRBJ2-3; D is undetermined. The V gene's germline CDR1 is SQVTM and CDR2 ANQGSEA. The V and J ends lost 5 bases and 0 bases respectively, with 6 bases between them. The CDR3 consists of 12 residues. The CDR3 protein is CSVRHSTDTQYF. The CDR3 bases are TGCAGCGTTCGTCATAGCACAGATACGCAGTATTTT.

This clonotype was counted a few times. The rearrangement joins TRBV5-1 to TRBJ2-5; no firm D call. Trimming removed 5 bases from V and 1 base from J, with 15 bases in between. The CDR3 sequence is 15 residues long. The germline V gene has CDR1 SGHRS and CDR2 YFSETQ. CDR3 nucleotides: TGCGCCAGCAGTTTAGGCTTCCAGGTCCAAGAGACCCAGTACTTC. Protein product: CASSLGFQVQETQYF.

This clonotype was observed a handful of times. This chain joins TRBV4-3 and TRBJ1-1; D gene ambiguous. The CDR3 length is 12 residues. Germline assignment: CDR1 LGHNA and CDR2 YSLEER. Deletions cut 6 bases from V and 7 bases from J, with 12 bases between. The CDR3 nucleotides are TGCGCCAGCAGAGGAAGGAAGAGTGAAGCTTTCTTT. Its protein is CASRGRKSEAFF.

This sequence joins TRBV20-1 and TRBJ2-3; TRBD2 is a possible D gene (6 bases). This CDR3 spans 14 amino acids. Trimming pared 2 bases from V and 0 bases from J, leaving 9 bases between. Germline lookup yields CDR1 DFQATT and CDR2 SNEGSKA (reference sequence). The CDR3 sequence: CSARPSVSTDTQYF. The CDR3 region has the DNA TGCAGTGCTAGACCTAGCGTTAGCACAGATACGCAGTATTTT.

This clonotype was detected ten times or more. V usage is TRBV4-1 and J usage is TRBJ2-3, with no clear D. This CDR3 has 11 amino acids. With 0 bases removed from V and 7 bases from J, the gap between germline ends came to 2 bases. CDR1 and CDR2 from the germline V gene are MGHRA and YSYEKL. This CDR3 reads CASSQEYTQYF. CDR3 sequence (DNA): TGCGCCAGCAGCCAAGAATATACGCAGTATTTT.

This clonotype was seen once. The chain is built from TRBV3-1 and TRBJ2-5; 8 nucleotides match TRBD1. The end of the DNA aligns better with TRBJ2-7, so the J call may be wrong. The CDR3 spans 15 residues. Germline CDR1 and CDR2: LGHDT and YNNKEL (reference sequence). The CDR3 DNA follows: TGTGCCAGCAGCCAGAATCTTGAGACAGGGGACGAGCAGTACTTC. This encodes CASSQNLETGDEQYF.

The rearrangement links TRBV4-3 to TRBJ2-1; D not certain. V shed 4 bases and J shed 4 bases, with 14 bases lying between them. CDR3 length: 15 residues. Germline V gene data show CDR1 as LGHNA and CDR2 as YSLEER. The CDR3 sequence is CASSRSRAAYNEQFF. In DNA form, the CDR3 reads TGCGCCAGCAGCCGAAGCCGCGCGGCATACAATGAGCAGTTCTTC.

The V and J genes are TRBV28 and TRBJ2-7; 11 bases are shared with TRBD2. CDR1 MDHEN and CDR2 SYDVKM come from the germline V gene. This CDR3 is 16 amino acids long. Germline trimming cut 4 bases from V and 1 base from J; bases unmatched to any gene: 6. CDR3 in amino acids: CASSWRTSGLSYEQYF. CDR3 DNA: TGTGCCAGCAGTTGGCGGACTAGCGGGTTGTCCTACGAGCAGTACTTC.

V is TRBV12-3 or TRBV12-4 and J is TRBJ1-5; no firm D call. This CDR3 is 16 amino acids long. Between the trimmed V and J ends, which lost 6 bases and 2 bases, there was a span of 17 bases. The CDR3 bases are TGTGCCAGCAGACAAACATTCGACCCGGGCAATCAGCCCCAGCATTTT. Its translation: CASRQTFDPGNQPQHF.

This clonotype was recorded a few times. This chain joins TRBV12-3 or TRBV12-4 and TRBJ2-1; 11 nucleotides align to TRBD2. The CDR3 runs 18 residues. V lost 3 bases and J lost 1; bases outside the gene matches: 8. The CDR3 bases are TGTGCCAGCAGTTTCGGACTAGCGGGTGGTGCGTCCTACAATGAGCAGTTCTTC. Translation gives CASSFGLAGGASYNEQFF.

This clonotype occurred a few times. The chain recombines TRBV10-3 with TRBJ2-7; 7 bases match TRBD2. J gave up 2 bases and V 6 bases, and 7 bases lay outside the gene matches. This CDR3 contains 14 residues. Germline-derived CDR1 and CDR2 are ENHRY and SYGVKD. In DNA, the CDR3 is TGTGCCATCAGCCGGGGGGACTCCACCTACGAGCAGTACTTC. Translation gives CAISRGDSTYEQYF.

The rearrangement links TRBV7-2 to TRBJ1-1; TRBD1 might be the D (5 bases). V dropped 3 bases and J dropped 1 base, with 12 bases sitting between them. Germline-derived CDR1 and CDR2 are SGHTA and FQGNSA. The CDR3 totals 15 residues. The CDR3 DNA reads TGTGCCAGCAGCTTTTCAGGGAAAGGGAACACTGAAGCTTTCTTT. It specifies CASSFSGKGNTEAFF.

This chain joins TRBV10-3 and TRBJ2-7, with D possibly matching TRBD1 (6 bases). V lost 10 bases and J lost 0, with 13 bases in between. This CDR3 region has 13 residues. Per germline, CDR1 ENHRY and CDR2 SYGVKD. CDR3 protein: CATNPQGSYEQYF. CDR3 DNA: TGTGCCACCAACCCACAGGGCTCCTACGAGCAGTACTTC.

The chain links TRBV3-1 to TRBJ2-7; no clear D. Germline V gene data show CDR1 as LGHDT and CDR2 as YNNKEL (reference sequence). The CDR3 runs 14 residues. V was trimmed by 1 base and J by 4 bases, leaving 11 bases between them. DNA of the CDR3: TGTGCCAGCAGCCAAGCTATACAGACTTACGAGCAGTACTTC. Its translation: CASSQAIQTYEQYF.

The chain employs TRBV10-3 and TRBJ1-5; D unresolved. The germline V gene has CDR1 ENHRY and CDR2 SYGVKD. The V end lost 6 bases, the J end lost 2 bases, and 14 bases lay between the germline ends. The CDR3 contains 15 residues. CDR3 coding DNA: TGTGCCATCAGCGCGGACCAATCGGGCAATCAGCCCCAGCATTTT. As protein: CAISADQSGNQPQHF.

This clonotype was seen more than once but under ten times. The V and J genes are TRBV7-6 and TRBJ2-1, with 9 nucleotides matching TRBD1. Germline trimming cut 4 bases from V and 2 bases from J; bases unmatched to any gene: 3. Germline assignment: CDR1 SGHVS and CDR2 FNYEAQ. The CDR3 extends over 15 amino acids. The CDR3 DNA is TGTGCCAGCAGCTCCGGGACAGGGACCTACAATGAGCAGTTCTTC. Translated: CASSSGTGTYNEQFF.

This chain joins TRBV6-4 and TRBJ2-1, with D maybe TRBD2 (5 bases). The ends were cut back, 6 bases at V and 3 bases at J, with 6 bases in the middle. The CDR3 spans 12 residues. Germline V gene data show CDR1 as MRHNA and CDR2 as SNTAGT. In nucleotides, the CDR3 is TGTGCCAGCAGCGAGGGCTACAATGAGCAGTTCTTC. It encodes CASSEGYNEQFF.